This TCR beta chain stems from a study of shared clonotypes between healthy human individuals. Trimming left V 6 bases short and J 5 bases short, with 22 bases between. The CDR3 spans 17 residues. Germline CDR1 reads ENHRY; CDR2 reads SYGVKD. TCRdb's copy holds only in-frame clones and misses some; the assay was immunoSEQ multiplex PCR. The data show about 1.5 million clones, 95% to 99% seen once. Sequenced: naive CD4+ T cells sorted from blood. Specified subset: CD45RA+ positively selected. This clonotype was sampled from a man aged 25 to 45 in good health. The chain employs TRBV10-3 and TRBJ2-2; perhaps D is TRBD1 or TRBD2 (6 bases each). The CDR3 DNA is TGTGCCATCAGAGCCCCCCGGGACACCCGGGGGACCGGGGAGCTGTTTTTT. Translated, it gives CAIRAPRDTRGTGELFF.